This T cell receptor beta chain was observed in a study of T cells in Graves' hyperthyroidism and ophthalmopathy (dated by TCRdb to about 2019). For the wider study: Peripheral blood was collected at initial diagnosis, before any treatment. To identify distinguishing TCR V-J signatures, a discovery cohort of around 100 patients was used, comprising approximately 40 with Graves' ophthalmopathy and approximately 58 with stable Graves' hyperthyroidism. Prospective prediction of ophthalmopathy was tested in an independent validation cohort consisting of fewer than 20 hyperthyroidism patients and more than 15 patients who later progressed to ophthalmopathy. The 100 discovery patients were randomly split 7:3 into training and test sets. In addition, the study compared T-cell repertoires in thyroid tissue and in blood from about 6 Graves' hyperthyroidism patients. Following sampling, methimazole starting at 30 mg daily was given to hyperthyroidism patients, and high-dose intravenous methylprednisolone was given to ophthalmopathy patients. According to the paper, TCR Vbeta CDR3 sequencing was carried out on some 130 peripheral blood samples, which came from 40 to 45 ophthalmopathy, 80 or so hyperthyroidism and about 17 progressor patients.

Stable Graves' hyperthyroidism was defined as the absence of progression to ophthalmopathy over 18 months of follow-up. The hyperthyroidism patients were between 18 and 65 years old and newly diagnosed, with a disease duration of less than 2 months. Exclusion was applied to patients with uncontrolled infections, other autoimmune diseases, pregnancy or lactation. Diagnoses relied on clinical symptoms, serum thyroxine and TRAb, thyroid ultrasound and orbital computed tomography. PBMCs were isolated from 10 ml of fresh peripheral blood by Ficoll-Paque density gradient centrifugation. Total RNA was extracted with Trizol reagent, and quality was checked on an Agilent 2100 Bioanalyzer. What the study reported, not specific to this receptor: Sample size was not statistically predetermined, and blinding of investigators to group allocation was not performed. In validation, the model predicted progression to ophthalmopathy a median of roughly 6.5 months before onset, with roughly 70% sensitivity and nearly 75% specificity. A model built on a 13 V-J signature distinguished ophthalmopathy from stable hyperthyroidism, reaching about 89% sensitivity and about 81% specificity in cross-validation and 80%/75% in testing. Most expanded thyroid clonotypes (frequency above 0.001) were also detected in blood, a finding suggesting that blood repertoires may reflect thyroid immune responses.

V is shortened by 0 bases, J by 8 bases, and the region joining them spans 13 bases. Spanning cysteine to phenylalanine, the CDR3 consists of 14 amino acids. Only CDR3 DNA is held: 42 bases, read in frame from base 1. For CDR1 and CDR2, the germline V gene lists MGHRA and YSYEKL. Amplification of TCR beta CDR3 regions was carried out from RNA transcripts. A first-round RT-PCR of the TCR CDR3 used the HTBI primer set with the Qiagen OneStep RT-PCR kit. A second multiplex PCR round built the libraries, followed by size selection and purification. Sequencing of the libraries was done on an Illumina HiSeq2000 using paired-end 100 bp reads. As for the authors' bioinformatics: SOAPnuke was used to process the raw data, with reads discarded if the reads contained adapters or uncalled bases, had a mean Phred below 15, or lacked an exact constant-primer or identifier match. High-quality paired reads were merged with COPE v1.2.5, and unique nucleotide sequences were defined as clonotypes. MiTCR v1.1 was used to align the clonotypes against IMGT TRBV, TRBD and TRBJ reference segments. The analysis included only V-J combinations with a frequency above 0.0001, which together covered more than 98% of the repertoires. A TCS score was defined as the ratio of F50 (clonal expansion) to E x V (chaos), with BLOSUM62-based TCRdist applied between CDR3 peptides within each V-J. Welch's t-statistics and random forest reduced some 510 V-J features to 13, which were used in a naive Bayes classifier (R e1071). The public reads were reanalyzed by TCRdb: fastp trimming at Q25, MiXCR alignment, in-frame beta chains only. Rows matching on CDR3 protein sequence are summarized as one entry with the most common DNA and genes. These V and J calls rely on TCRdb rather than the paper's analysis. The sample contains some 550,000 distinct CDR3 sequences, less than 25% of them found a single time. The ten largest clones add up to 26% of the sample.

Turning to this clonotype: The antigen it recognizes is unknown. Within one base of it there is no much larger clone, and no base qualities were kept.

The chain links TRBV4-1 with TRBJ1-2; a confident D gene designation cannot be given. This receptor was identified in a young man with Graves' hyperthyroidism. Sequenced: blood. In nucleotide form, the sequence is TGCGCCAGCAGCCAAGATAGCCCAGGTCTGGGCTACACCTTC. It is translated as CASSQDSPGLGYTF.